These 15 T cell receptor beta chains share one sample of origin, sequenced in a study of cytomegalovirus exposure and HLA in healthy donors. Generated by immunoSEQ multiplex PCR, the TCRdb table keeps only in-frame clones and is missing some. Counted here are 150,000 to 200,000 clones, around 85% occurring once; the ten biggest clones make up roughly 15%. The sample consisted of PBMCs. The receptors here all came from a man in his late teens or twenties in good health and CMV-seropositive.

This clone was seen only a few times. The chain links TRBV6-1 to TRBJ2-7; D not resolved. Germline V CDR1 and CDR2: MNHNS, SASEGT. The CDR3 covers 13 residues. The V end was cut by 4 bases, the J end by 0 bases, with 7 bases between. The CDR3 reads CASSVSGSYEQYF. DNA of the CDR3: TGTGCCAGCAGTGTTTCGGGCTCCTACGAGCAGTACTTC.

The CDR3 DNA is TGTGCCAGCAGTTCGGCGACTAGCGGCCACGAGCAGTACTTC. This sequence encodes CASSSATSGHEQYF. The gene calls are TRBV28 and TRBJ2-7; 9 bases map to TRBD2. Trimming cost V 4 bases and J 5 bases; bases outside gene matches: 6. The CDR3 runs 14 residues. Germline assignment: CDR1 MDHEN and CDR2 SYDVKM.

The gene calls are TRBV28 and TRBJ1-6; 7 nucleotides agree with TRBD1. J lost 11 bases, V lost 4 bases, and 11 bases had no gene match. In germline, CDR1 is MDHEN, CDR2 SYDVKM. The CDR3 has 15 amino acids. For the CDR3, the DNA is TGTGCCAGCAGTTACCCACAGGGGTCGTCGGCACCCCTCCACTTT. It codes for CASSYPQGSSAPLHF.

The chain links TRBV5-4 to TRBJ1-2; 9 bases map to TRBD1. The CDR3 runs to 14 residues. J was trimmed by 5 bases and V by 2 bases; bases with no gene match: 4. Germline CDR1 reads SGHNT; CDR2 reads YYREEE (reference sequence). CDR3: CASSLGDREYGYTF. The CDR3 region has the DNA TGTGCCAGCAGCTTAGGGGACAGGGAGTATGGCTACACCTTC.

The rearrangement uses TRBV5-4 and TRBJ2-3, with TRBD2 matching 13 bases. This CDR3 contains 16 residues. The V gene's germline CDR1 is SGHNT and CDR2 YYREEE (reference sequence). The ends lost 3 bases at V and 3 bases at J; junction bases unmatched: 4. Here the CDR3 DNA reads TGTGCCAGCAGCTCAGGACTAGCGGGAGTGACAGATACGCAGTATTTT. Translating gives CASSSGLAGVTDTQYF.

The chain joins TRBV7-9 to TRBJ2-1; TRBD2 aligns across 8 bases. This CDR3 spans 15 amino acids. Losses at the gene ends were 1 base for V and 5 bases for J; bases not matched to a gene: 4. From germline, CDR1 is SEHNR and CDR2 FQNEAQ (reference sequence). The CDR3 DNA sequence: TGTGCCAGCAGCTTAGTTAGCGGGAAGAACAATGAGCAGTTCTTC. This translates into CASSLVSGKNNEQFF.

The gene calls are TRBV28 and TRBJ2-7, with 10 bases that match TRBD2. There are 15 residues in the CDR3. Germline V gene data show CDR1 as MDHEN and CDR2 as SYDVKM. V lost 5 bases and J lost 7; bases outside the gene matches: 11. CDR3 sequence: CASSTRTSGPGEQYF. The CDR3 DNA sequence: TGTGCCAGCAGTACCCGGACTAGCGGCCCCGGGGAGCAGTACTTC.

This chain connects TRBV4-2 to TRBJ1-5; no reliable D call. This CDR3 region has 18 residues. CDR1 and CDR2 (germline): LGHNA, YNFKEQ. V was trimmed by 0 bases and J by 0 bases, leaving 15 bases between them. Here the CDR3 reads CASSQDLGGGYSNQPQHF. The CDR3 DNA reads TGTGCCAGCAGCCAAGATCTAGGCGGCGGCTATAGCAATCAGCCCCAGCATTTT.

The chain recombines TRBV30 with TRBJ2-7; D remains unclear. CDR1 and CDR2 from the germline V gene are GTSNPN and SVGIG (reference sequence). This CDR3 is 11 amino acids long. CDR3 amino acids: CAVNSGYEQYF. As DNA, the CDR3 is TGTGCTGTTAACTCGGGCTACGAGCAGTACTTC.

This chain uses TRBV5-1 with TRBJ1-4; D not certain. The CDR3 has 15 residues. CDR1 is SGHRS, CDR2 YFSETQ, per germline. V was clipped by 3 bases and J by 5 bases, with 14 bases between them. DNA for the CDR3: TGCGCCAGCAGCTCAGAGGCGCAGCTGAATGAAAAACTGTTTTTT. It yields the protein CASSSEAQLNEKLFF.

The V gene is TRBV29-1, the J gene TRBJ2-2, with 9 bases fitting TRBD1. The V gene's germline CDR1 is SQVTM and CDR2 ANQGSEA. This CDR3 spans 13 amino acids. V trimming: 8 bases; J trimming: 5 bases; junction bases outside the gene matches: 6. The CDR3 DNA follows: TGCAGCTCCTGGACAGGGGAGACCGGGGAGCTGTTTTTT. Translated, it gives CSSWTGETGELFF.

The chain uses TRBV2 and TRBJ2-3; D perhaps matches TRBD2 (5 bases). Germline V gives CDR1 SNHLY, CDR2 FYNNEI. V lost 5 bases, J lost 5 bases, and 17 bases lay in between. The CDR3 runs to 15 residues. The CDR3, as DNA: TGTGCCAGCAGTCGGGAAGCCCATATTGGAGATACGCAGTATTTT. This encodes CASSREAHIGDTQYF.

The CDR3 protein is CASTDRTGVDTGELFF. CDR3 nucleotide sequence: TGTGCCAGCACCGACCGGACAGGGGTGGACACCGGGGAGCTGTTTTTT. This chain connects TRBV9 to TRBJ2-2; 9 nucleotides agree with TRBD1. CDR1 and CDR2 from the germline V gene are SGDLS and YYNGEE. Germline trimming cut 6 bases from V and 3 bases from J; bases unmatched to any gene: 9. The CDR3 sequence is 16 residues long. Based on the CDR3 plus reference TRBV9 and TRBJ2-2, the full variable domain is DSGVTQTPKHLITATGQRVTLRCSPRSGDLSVYWYQQSLDQGLQFLIQYYNGEERAKGNILERFSAQQFPDLHSELNLSSLELGDSALYFCASTDRTGVDTGELFFGEGSRLTVL.

The chain combines TRBV18 with TRBJ2-5; 7 nucleotides agree with TRBD1. The CDR3 length is 15 residues. V lost 3 bases, J lost 4 bases, and 8 bases stayed unmatched. The germline V gene encodes CDR1 KGHSH and CDR2 LQKENI. For the CDR3, the DNA is TGTGCCAGCTCACCCGGGACAGAAGGGTTAGAGACCCAGTACTTC. Encoded protein: CASSPGTEGLETQYF. Combining the CDR3 with reference TRBV18 and TRBJ2-5 gives the whole variable domain NAGVMQNPRHLVRRRGQEARLRCSPMKGHSHVYWYRQLPEEGLKFMVYLQKENIIDESGMPKERFSAEFPKEGPSILRIQQVVRGDSAAYFCASSPGTEGLETQYFGPGTRLLVL.

The chain couples TRBV18 to TRBJ2-5; 7 bases map to TRBD1. The junction had 5 bases not matched to a gene; V was cut back by 6 bases and J by 4 bases. The germline V gene has CDR1 KGHSH and CDR2 LQKENI. The CDR3 covers 13 residues. This chain's CDR3 is CASSLRDRETQYF. Here the CDR3 DNA reads TGTGCCAGCTCGCTCCGGGACAGAGAGACCCAGTACTTC.